Listed here is a single T cell receptor (beta chain). The study assigned cohorts using participant-reported clinical history. CDR3 length: 17 amino acids. J gave up 3 bases and V 5 bases, and 16 bases lay outside the gene matches. Germline loops: CDR1 SGHNT, CDR2 YYREEE (reference sequence). The entry originates in a study of blood T cell repertoires in COVID-19. Data came from immunoSEQ multiplex PCR; TCRdb stores just in-frame clones and leaves some out. The sample contains approximately 260,000 clones, roughly 89% of which appear only once. The TCR sequence derives from a woman in her sixties who had recovered from COVID-19. V and J are TRBV5-4 and TRBJ1-1, with 7 bases matching TRBD1. Specimen: PBMCs or T cells enriched from blood (not recorded which). For the CDR3, the DNA is TGTGCCAGCAGTTGGAAGGGGGCGACTTATCGCGACACTGAAGCTTTCTTT. Amino acids: CASSWKGATYRDTEAFF. The full variable domain, its missing parts supplied by reference TRBV5-4 and TRBJ1-1, is ETGVTQSPTHLIKTRGQQVTLRCSSQSGHNTVSWYQQALGQGPQFIFQYYREEENGRGNFPPRFSGLQFPNYSSELNVNALELDDSALYLCASSWKGATYRDTEAFFGQGTRLTVV.